The rows below give T cell receptor beta chains drawn from one sample of a study of cytomegalovirus exposure and HLA in healthy donors. Some clones are missing from TCRdb's copy, which holds only in-frame ones; the method was immunoSEQ multiplex PCR. The sample contains some 190,000 clones, 70% to 90% of which appear only once. Sequenced: PBMCs. The origin of the receptors is a woman aged 18-29 years in good health and CMV-seronegative. Both conserved end residues are part of each CDR3. The D gene is left open where the match is weak. Clone size is stated in some rows and not others, as once, few, many or a class when expanded.

j_call clone_size v_call d_call cdr3_nt cdr3_aa
TRBJ1-6 . TRBV28 . TGTGCCAGCAGCCGGGACACTAATTCACCCCTCCACTTT CASSRDTNSPLHF
TRBJ1-1 once TRBV7-9 . TGTGCCAGCAGCTTGGGTGGAGGGACTCGGAACACTGAAGCTTTCTTT CASSLGGGTRNTEAFF
TRBJ1-1 . TRBV5-1 TRBD1 TGCGCCAGCAGCTTGGGGGACAGGGGATCGTACACTGAAGCTTTCTTT CASSLGDRGSYTEAFF
TRBJ2-7 . TRBV27 TRBD2 TGTGCCAGCAGTTTTGCGGGAGGATACGAGCAGTACTTC CASSFAGGYEQYF
TRBJ2-7 once TRBV6-5 . TGTGCCAGCAGTACCCCAGGGGAAGCCGAGCAGTACTTC CASSTPGEAEQYF
TRBJ2-5 . TRBV5-1 . TGCGCCAGCAGCTTTGGGGGCTCGGAGCAGTACTTC CASSFGGSEQYF
TRBJ2-1 . TRBV7-2 . TGTGCCAGCAGCTTCGCTCCGAGCTCCTACAATGAGCAGTTCTTC CASSFAPSSYNEQFF
TRBJ2-1 . TRBV5-1 TRBD1 TGCGCCAGCAGCGTGGCGGTCCGGGACAGGGGCGACAATGAGCAGTTCTTC CASSVAVRDRGDNEQFF
TRBJ2-3 . TRBV29-1 TRBD1 TGCAGCGTTGAAATCCGGGACAGGGGGCAGCCAGATACGCAGTATTTT CSVEIRDRGQPDTQYF
TRBJ1-1 few TRBV6-5 . TGTGCCAGCAGTTACGATTCCCGGGGGTACACTGAAGCTTTCTTT CASSYDSRGYTEAFF
TRBJ2-5 . TRBV15 TRBD1 TGTGCCACCAGCAGAGGGACAGGGCCCGAGACCCAGTACTTC CATSRGTGPETQYF
TRBJ2-3 . TRBV5-4 TRBD2 TGTGCCAGCAGCTTGGCCAGCGGGAGGGCCGGGGGCACAGATACGCAGTATTTT CASSLASGRAGGTDTQYF
TRBJ2-1 . TRBV7-9 TRBD2 TGTTCCAGCAGCTTAGCGAGCGGGGGGTACTACAATGAGCAGTTCTTC CSSSLASGGYYNEQFF
TRBJ1-5 . TRBV6-1 . TGTGCCAGCAGTGCAGGGATATCTTATAGCAATCAGCCCCAGCATTTT CASSAGISYSNQPQHF
TRBJ2-3 . TRBV14 . TGTGCCAGCAGCCAAGCAGGGATGGCGCAGTATTTT CASSQAGMAQYF
TRBJ2-2 . TRBV5-1 TRBD2 TGCGCCAGCACTTCCTCGGCGGGGGGTATTGGCACCGGGGAGCTGTTTTTT CASTSSAGGIGTGELFF
TRBJ1-2 . TRBV6-1 . TGTGCCAGCAGTGAAGGTCAGGCCGCCTATGGCTACACCTTC CASSEGQAAYGYTF
TRBJ1-2 . TRBV28 . TGTGCCAGTTTCTCATCAGGGGAACTTTCTTATGGCTACACCTTC CASFSSGELSYGYTF
TRBJ2-1 . TRBV30 TRBD2 TGTGCCTGGGGACTTGGACTAGCGGAAGAGCAGTTCTTC CAWGLGLAEEQFF
TRBJ2-5 . TRBV9 . TGTGCCAGCAGCTACACAGGGTTTCGAGAGACCCAGTACTTC CASSYTGFRETQYF
TRBJ2-1 once TRBV9 TRBD1 TGTGCCAGCAGCGACCCCGGGACAGGGCCCTCCTACAATGAGCAGTTCTTC CASSDPGTGPSYNEQFF
TRBJ2-7 . TRBV10-3 . TGTGCCATCAGTGACAGGGAACCTTACGAGCAGTACTTC CAISDREPYEQYF
TRBJ2-7 . TRBV13 TRBD2 TGTGCCAGCAGCGCCGGGACTAGCTCTACCTACGAGCAGTACTTC CASSAGTSSTYEQYF
TRBJ2-1 . TRBV4-3 TRBD2 TGCGCCAGCAGCCAAGACCTGCTAGCGGGAGACCGGAATGAGCAGTTCTTC CASSQDLLAGDRNEQFF
TRBJ2-3 . TRBV19 TRBD1 TGTGCCAGTAGACACAGGGGGATAACAGATACGCAGTATTTT CASRHRGITDTQYF
TRBJ1-3 few TRBV18 TRBD1 TGTGCCAGCTCACCAGGACAGGTCTCTGGAAACACCATATATTTT CASSPGQVSGNTIYF
TRBJ2-3 . TRBV30 . TGTGCCTGCCCTAGAAACGGTGGCACAGATACGCAGTATTTT CACPRNGGTDTQYF
TRBJ1-1 . TRBV9 . TGTGCCAGCAGCGTAGCTCTGAACACTGAAGCTTTCTTT CASSVALNTEAFF
TRBJ2-3 few TRBV5-1 . TGCGCCAGCAGCTTGTCTAGCACAGATACGCAGTATTTT CASSLSSTDTQYF
TRBJ2-3 . TRBV10-3 TRBD1 TGTGCCATCAGTGGTCAGGGGGCATTAGCAGATACGCAGTATTTT CAISGQGALADTQYF
TRBJ2-6 . TRBV5-1 TRBD2 TGCGCCAGCAGCTTCGGGGGGGGGATCTCTGGGGCCAACGTCCTGACTTTC CASSFGGGISGANVLTF
TRBJ1-6 . TRBV4-1 . TGCGCCAGCAGCCAAGAGGGGAGCGGGGGCCCTTCACCCCTCCACTTT CASSQEGSGGPSPLHF
TRBJ2-5 . TRBV5-8 TRBD2 TGTGCCAGCAGCTTTAAAAGCACTAGCGGGAGGGGAGAGACCCAGTACTTC CASSFKSTSGRGETQYF
TRBJ1-2 . TRBV27 TRBD1 TGTGCCAGCAGTCCCGGGACAGGGTATGGCTACACCTTC CASSPGTGYGYTF
TRBJ2-6 few TRBV5-1 . TGCGCCAGCAGCTTGGCCGCTTCCGGGAGTGGGGCCAACGTCCTGACTTTC CASSLAASGSGANVLTF
TRBJ2-7 . TRBV5-1 TRBD1 TGCGCCAGCAGCTTCCAGCAGGGGGCTCTTGGCTACGAGCAGTACTTC CASSFQQGALGYEQYF
TRBJ2-1 . TRBV5-1 TRBD2 TGCGCCAGCAGCCTAGTCGGACTAGCGCCTAACAATGAGCAGTTCTTC CASSLVGLAPNNEQFF